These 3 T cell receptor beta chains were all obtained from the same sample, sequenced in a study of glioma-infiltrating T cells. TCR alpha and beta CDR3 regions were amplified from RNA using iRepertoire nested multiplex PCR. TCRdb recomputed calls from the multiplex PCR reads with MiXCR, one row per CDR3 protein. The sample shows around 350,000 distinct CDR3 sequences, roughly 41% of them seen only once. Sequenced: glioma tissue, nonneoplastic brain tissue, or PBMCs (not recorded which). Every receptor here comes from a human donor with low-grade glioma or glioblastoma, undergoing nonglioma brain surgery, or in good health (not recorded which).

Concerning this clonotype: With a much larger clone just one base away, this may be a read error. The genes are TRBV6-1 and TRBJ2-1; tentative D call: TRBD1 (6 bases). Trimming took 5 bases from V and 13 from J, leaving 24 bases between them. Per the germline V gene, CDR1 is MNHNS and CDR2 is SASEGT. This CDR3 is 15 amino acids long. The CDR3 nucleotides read TGTGCCAGCAGTCGATCTCGTACAGGGTGGGAGACCCAGTTCTTC. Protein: CASSRSRTGWETQFF.

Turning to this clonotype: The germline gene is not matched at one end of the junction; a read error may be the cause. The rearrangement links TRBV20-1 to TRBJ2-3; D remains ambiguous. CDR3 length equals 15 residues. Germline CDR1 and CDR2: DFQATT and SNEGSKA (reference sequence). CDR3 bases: TGCAGTGCTAGAGGGAAGCGCCAGAGCACAGAAACGCAGTATTTT. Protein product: CSARGKRQSTETQYF.

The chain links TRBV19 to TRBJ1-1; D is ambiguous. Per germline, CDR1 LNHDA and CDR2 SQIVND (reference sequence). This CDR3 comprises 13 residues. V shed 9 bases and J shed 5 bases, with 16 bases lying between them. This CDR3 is CASARRSVTEAFF. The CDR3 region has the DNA TGTGCCAGCGCTCGGAGGTCGGTTACTGAAGCTTTCTTT.